The 18 T cell receptor beta chains below come from one sample, sequenced in a study of blood T cell repertoires in COVID-19. The protocol was immunoSEQ multiplex PCR, while the TCRdb copy is restricted to in-frame clones and leaves out a portion. In the table there are 200,000 to 300,000 clones, about 88% of which are singletons. What was sequenced was peripheral blood. Receptor source: a man aged 60-69 years who had recovered from COVID-19.

V and J are TRBV6-2 or TRBV6-3 and TRBJ1-6; 7 bases line up with TRBD1. V lost 4 bases, J lost 17 bases, and 14 bases stayed unmatched. This CDR3 has 14 amino acids. From germline, CDR1 is MNHEY and CDR2 SVGEGT. CDR3 sequence reads: CASSSGQATRGFHF. In DNA form, the CDR3 reads TGTGCCAGCAGTTCTGGACAGGCAACGAGAGGCTTCCACTTT.

The rearrangement links TRBV18 to TRBJ2-5; 9 bases map to TRBD1. This CDR3 region has 14 residues. V shed 3 bases, J shed 1 base, and the junction held 0 bases outside the gene matches. Germline V CDR1 and CDR2: KGHSH, LQKENI. The CDR3 bases are TGTGCCAGCTCACCGACAGGGGGCCAAGAGACCCAGTACTTC. This encodes CASSPTGGQETQYF.

This clone was recorded a few times. The chain uses TRBV9 and TRBJ1-2; the D gene is possibly TRBD1 (5 bases). V was pared by 1 base and J by 9 bases, with 13 bases between. Germline assignment: CDR1 SGDLS and CDR2 YYNGEE. This CDR3 is 13 amino acids long. This CDR3 reads CASSVQGADRYTF. CDR3 nucleotides: TGTGCCAGCAGCGTACAGGGCGCCGATCGCTACACCTTC.

The chain is built from TRBV4-2 and TRBJ1-2; D gene unclear. This CDR3 has 11 residues. Looked up from germline, CDR1 is LGHNA and CDR2 is YNFKEQ. V was clipped by 6 bases and J by 3 bases, with 5 bases between them. For the CDR3, the DNA is TGTGCCAGCAGGGGCCACTATGGCTACACCTTC. This gives the protein CASRGHYGYTF.

The chain carries TRBV21-1 and TRBJ2-3; TRBD1 was called by the table and not checked on the DNA. TRBV21-1 is shown as a pseudogene. The CDR3 is 15 amino acids. The CDR3 DNA is TGTGCCAGCAGCTTCCGGGACAGGGCATCAGATACGCAGTATTTT. It codes for CASSFRDRASDTQYF.

The chain recombines TRBV11-2 with TRBJ1-5, with TRBD1 matching over 8 bases. CDR3 length: 15 amino acids. V gave up 4 bases and J gave up 6 bases; unmatched junction bases: 8. Germline CDR1 SGHAT, CDR2 FQNNGV. The CDR3 DNA is TGTGCCAGCAGCTCCGGACAGGGCTTGATTCAGCCCCAGCATTTT. It specifies CASSSGQGLIQPQHF.

This clone was seen a single time. V and J are TRBV12-3 or TRBV12-4 and TRBJ2-5; D not certain. The CDR3 is 13 amino acids. V shed 7 bases and J shed 5 bases, with 14 bases lying between them. The CDR3 spells CASTKLLGETQYF. The CDR3 nucleotides are TGTGCCAGCACTAAACTGCTCGGGGAGACCCAGTACTTC.

The chain recombines TRBV7-9 with TRBJ1-2; D not certain. This CDR3 has 15 residues. Trimming cost V 0 bases and J 0 bases, with 8 bases left between them. CDR1 is SEHNR, CDR2 FQNEAQ, per germline (reference sequence). CDR3 amino acids: CASSLARDTNYGYTF. Written as DNA, the CDR3 is TGTGCCAGCAGCTTAGCCAGAGACACTAACTATGGCTACACCTTC.

The V call is TRBV7-2, the J call TRBJ2-2; 8 positions match TRBD1. Germline loops: CDR1 SGHTA, CDR2 FQGNSA. The CDR3 length is 15 residues. With V trimmed by 5 bases and J by 0 bases, 2 bases remained unmatched. The CDR3 DNA reads TGTGCCAGCAGCCTGGACAGGGCGAACACCGGGGAGCTGTTTTTT. This encodes CASSLDRANTGELFF. Variable domain in full (rest from reference TRBV7-2 and TRBJ2-2): GAGVSQSPSNKVTEKGKDVELRCDPISGHTALYWYRQSLGQGLEFLIYFQGNSAPDKSGLPSDRFSAERTGGSVSTLTIQRTQQEDSAVYLCASSLDRANTGELFFGEGSRLTVL.

The chain is built from TRBV11-2 and TRBJ2-1, with D perhaps matching TRBD1 (6 bases). The germline CDR1 and CDR2 sequences are SGHAT and FQNNGV. V was clipped by 3 bases and J by 6 bases, with 15 bases between them. The CDR3 is made up of 15 amino acids. CDR3 DNA sequence: TGTGCCAGCAGCTTTATACAGGGAAATACCAATGAGCAGTTCTTC. Translating gives CASSFIQGNTNEQFF.

The V gene is TRBV7-3, the J gene TRBJ2-3; a weak D match, TRBD2 (5 bases). The CDR3 covers 15 residues. CDR1 and CDR2 (germline): SGHTA, FQGTGA. V dropped 5 bases and J dropped 5 bases, with 17 bases sitting between them. The CDR3 reads CASSLSLGKGDTQYF. For the CDR3, the DNA is TGTGCCAGCAGCCTCTCTCTCGGGAAAGGAGATACGCAGTATTTT.

The CDR3 protein is CASSFQDFNSPLHF. As DNA, the CDR3 is TGTGCCAGCAGCTTTCAGGATTTCAATTCACCCCTCCACTTT. The chain recombines TRBV7-9 with TRBJ1-6; D unclear. Trimming shortened V by 3 bases and J by 7 bases, and 10 bases separated the two germline ends. Germline V lookup: CDR1 SEHNR, CDR2 FQNEAQ (reference sequence). This CDR3 region has 14 residues.

The rearrangement joins TRBV3-1 (or the pseudogene TRBV3-2) to TRBJ1-5; the D is unclear. Germline-derived CDR1 and CDR2 are LGHDT and YNNKEL (reference sequence). V was trimmed by 3 bases and J by 0 bases, leaving 3 bases between them. The CDR3 runs to 13 residues. This chain's CDR3 is CASSQYSNQPQHF. CDR3 DNA: TGTGCCAGCAGCCAGTATAGCAATCAGCCCCAGCATTTT.

The CDR3 is CASSDQRDYGYTF. CDR3 DNA: TGTGCCAGCAGTGATCAGCGGGACTATGGCTACACCTTC. This chain uses TRBV2 with TRBJ1-2; D is undetermined. CDR3 size: 13 residues. The V and J ends lost 3 bases and 3 bases respectively, with 8 bases between them. In germline, CDR1 is SNHLY, CDR2 FYNNEI.

Note on this clone: This specimen includes other DNA sequences encoding the same CDR3. The chain carries TRBV20-1 and TRBJ1-1; no reliable D call. The CDR3 consists of 11 residues. From germline, CDR1 is DFQATT and CDR2 SNEGSKA (reference sequence). V was pared by 5 bases and J by 5 bases, with 9 bases between. The CDR3 here is CSAGGGTEAFF. The CDR3 bases are TGCAGTGCTGGCGGAGGTACTGAAGCTTTCTTT.

V usage is TRBV12-5 and J usage is TRBJ1-6, with a tentative D call TRBD1 (6 bases). CDR1 and CDR2 from the germline V gene are LGHNT and FRNRAP. Trimming removed 0 bases at V and 0 bases at J, with 6 bases between. The CDR3 covers 16 residues. The CDR3 region has the DNA TGTGCTAGTGGTTTGGTACAGGGCTCCTATAATTCACCCCTCCACTTT. This codes for CASGLVQGSYNSPLHF.

In its sample, this clone was seen a few times. This CDR3 reads CASRGRQSYNEQFF. CDR3 in DNA: TGTGCCAGTAGGGGGAGGCAATCCTACAATGAGCAGTTCTTC. The V call is TRBV19, the J call TRBJ2-1; a weak D match, TRBD2 (6 bases). Germline V gene lookup returns CDR1 LNHDA and CDR2 SQIVND (reference sequence). This CDR3 contains 14 residues. V was clipped by 6 bases and J by 1 base, with 10 bases between them. Supplemented by reference TRBV19 and TRBJ2-1, the full variable domain reads DGGITQSPKYLFRKEGQNVTLSCEQNLNHDAMYWYRQDPGQGLRLIYYSQIVNDFQKGDIAEGYSVSREKKESFPLTVTSAQKNPTAFYLCASRGRQSYNEQFFGPGTRLTVL.

This clone has just one count. The chain joins TRBV27 to TRBJ1-2; D remains ambiguous. V dropped 3 bases and J dropped 3 bases, with 14 bases sitting between them. Germline CDR1 reads MNHEY; CDR2 reads SMNVEV (reference sequence). This CDR3 is built from 15 residues. CDR3 sequence (DNA): TGTGCCAGCAGTTTGGACCCTTTGAGGGACTATGGCTACACCTTC. It encodes CASSLDPLRDYGYTF.